The following is a T cell receptor beta chain sequence with its context. CDR1 and CDR2 (germline): DFQATT, SNEGSKA (reference sequence). Trimming left V 2 bases short and J 4 bases short, with 12 bases between. The CDR3 is made up of 13 amino acids. These data belong to a study of blood T cells in healthy people across ages. PCR was performed a second time for about 7 to 12 cycles using a sample-barcoded 5' primer and a J-beta primer mix. TCRdb re-analysed the 5' RACE reads in MiXCR, keeping a single row per CDR3 protein. The sample lists 600,000 to 1,000,000 distinct CDR3 sequences, roughly 25% occurring once. These records were also assigned to another study, of T cells of mothers and their children.

What was sequenced was blood. The gene calls are TRBV20-1 and TRBJ2-7; D gene ambiguous. The sequence derives from a boy aged 5 to 17 in good health. The CDR3 reads CSARPRRRYEQYF. CDR3 nucleotides: TGCAGTGCTAGACCGAGGCGGCGATACGAGCAGTACTTC.